The text below deals with one TCR beta chain. This clone was seen a single time. This receptor's antigen is unknown. Base qualities are missing; no much larger clone stands one base away. Thawed unstimulated PBMCs were stained for CD3, CD4 and CD8 and FACS-sorted into CD3+CD4+ and CD3+CD8+ populations. Each of the 8 studied subjects was randomized to immunosuppression withdrawal. The Qiagen DNeasy Blood and Tissue Kit was used to isolate genomic DNA. This entry is derived from a study of T cell clones after liver transplantation (dated by TCRdb to between 2019 and 2020). Study-wide context: The samples were obtained from ITN030ST, a randomized trial that attempted immunosuppression withdrawal within 2 years after liver transplantation. The subjects received no induction therapy and were kept on standard immunosuppression until randomization at 12-24 months post-transplant. Of the 8 liver transplant recipients making up the studied cohort, 3 were classified as tolerant and 5 as non-tolerant. Blood samples were collected pre-transplant, pre-randomization before withdrawal, and post-randomization after either complete withdrawal or failed withdrawal. Donor-reactive T cell clones were identified by TCRbeta sequencing after a pre-transplant mixed lymphocyte reaction and then tracked in post-transplant blood. As an antigen-independent comparator for the donor-reactive sequences, third party-reactive TCRbeta sequences from pre-transplant MLRs were identified as well. Tolerance meant complete immunosuppression withdrawal for at least one year without liver enzymes rising beyond twice the upper limit of normal. Three of the eight recipients were HCV-positive; the others were transplanted for non-autoimmune, non-viral indications.

Study-wide findings and limitations: Without allograft tissue specimens, donor-reactive T cells may have migrated into the graft rather than being deleted. Donor-reactive sequences declined more than third party-reactive ones, suggesting partial antigen-specific deletion unrelated to withdrawal success. A significant post-transplant decrease in circulating donor-reactive CD4 TCRbeta sequences was observed in most of the 8 subjects, irrespective of tolerance or HCV status. When repertoire turnover was taken into account, detection of donor-reactive sequences was significantly reduced in 7 of 8 subjects for CD4 and in 8 of 8 subjects for CD8. The conclusions were considered preliminary, being limited by small, heterogeneous patient numbers and non-standardized post-transplant time points. Low numbers of available donor cells limited the measurable donor-reactive repertoire in a couple of subjects.

Using immunoSEQ, frozen genomic DNA was subjected to high-throughput TCRbeta CDR3 sequencing, a process that included PCR amplification, mapping, bias correction and internal controls. Per the original workflow: Productive rearrangements were retained, and unique TCRbeta sequences were defined by the CDR3 nucleotide sequence together with the V and J gene. A sequence counted as donor-reactive only if the sequence showed at least 5-fold expansion in CFSE-low cells compared with unstimulated pre-transplant cells and had a frequency of at least 0.01%. Minimum frequency thresholds were set for each subject based on the unstimulated sample with the lowest template count, ensuring at least 90% detection power. Jensen-Shannon divergence between the top 1000 TCRbeta sequences after and before transplant was used to measure repertoire turnover. Changes in detection of donor-reactive sequences were tested with two-sided Fisher's exact tests. TCRdb limited this immuneACCESS table to in-frame rearrangements with V and J called. A share of clones is missing; checked studies link under half to unresolved V genes, and the rest is unexplained. The V and J calls and clone size were taken over from that table, and D and trimming were inferred from the DNA. The sample table holds about 51,000 clones, of which more than 65% were seen once. The ten biggest clones cover 9.9% of the sample.

CDR1 SNHLY and CDR2 FYNNEI are derived from the germline V gene. Counted from cysteine to phenylalanine, this CDR3 has 15 amino acids. Just CDR3 DNA is preserved here, 45 bases in frame from base 1. V is pruned by 4 bases and J by 9 bases, leaving 8 bases of the junction without a gene match. The sequences come from CD4+ T cells from blood, collected approximately 54 months after liver transplant. This TCR derives from a human patient who received a liver transplant. In patients who had a transplant, some T cells may come from the graft donor. The sequence links TRBV2 to TRBJ1-5, with 11 bases aligning to TRBD1. The CDR3 region has the sequence CASSVGTGGGRPQHF. The nucleotide sequence is given as TGTGCCAGCAGTGTTGGGACAGGGGGAGGAAGGCCCCAGCATTTT.